The entry below gives a single TCR beta chain sequence along with its context. These data originate in a study of blood T cell repertoires in COVID-19. Background on the study: The cDNA or gDNA used as material had been derived from T cells, B-cell-depleted T cells, or PBMCs.

The assay was immunoSEQ multiplex PCR, and TCRdb's table has in-frame clones only and misses some. The table has 50,000 to 80,000 clones, roughly 86% seen once. The V gene's germline CDR1 is SEHNR and CDR2 FQNEAQ (reference sequence). The V end lost 5 bases, the J end lost 0 bases, and 15 bases lay between the germline ends. The CDR3 is 16 residues long. The origin of this receptor is a man aged 50-59 years with active COVID-19. The sample comprised peripheral blood. This sequence joins TRBV7-9 and TRBJ2-3; no clear D gene. DNA of the CDR3: TGTGCCAGCAGCCTCAGAATGGCGGAGAGCACAGATACGCAGTATTTT. This codes for CASSLRMAESTDTQYF.